The subject of this entry is one T cell receptor (beta chain). Its antigen is not identified. The sample belongs to a study of beta chain features in type 1 diabetes. Whole-study findings and limits: All four CD4+ subsets of Type 1 diabetes patients contained TCRB CDR3s that were moderately but significantly shorter.

Expressed TCRB transcripts were sequenced because the entire RNA isolate underwent reverse transcription. Sequencing used immunoSEQ multiplex PCR; TCRdb keeps in-frame clones, though not all of them. The sample includes roughly 150,000 clones, around 8.4% of them seen just once. Trimming cost V 6 bases and J 5 bases, with 16 bases left between them. The CDR3 has 14 amino acids. Germline V gives CDR1 GTSNPN, CDR2 SVGIG (reference sequence). The chain uses TRBV30 and TRBJ1-4; maybe TRBD1 (6 bases). Sample: central memory CD4+ T cells from blood. This TCR was sampled from a woman under 30 with type 1 diabetes. The CDR3 bases are TGTGCCTGCCCAAGCGGACAGACGAATGAAAAACTGTTTTTT. It encodes CACPSGQTNEKLFF.